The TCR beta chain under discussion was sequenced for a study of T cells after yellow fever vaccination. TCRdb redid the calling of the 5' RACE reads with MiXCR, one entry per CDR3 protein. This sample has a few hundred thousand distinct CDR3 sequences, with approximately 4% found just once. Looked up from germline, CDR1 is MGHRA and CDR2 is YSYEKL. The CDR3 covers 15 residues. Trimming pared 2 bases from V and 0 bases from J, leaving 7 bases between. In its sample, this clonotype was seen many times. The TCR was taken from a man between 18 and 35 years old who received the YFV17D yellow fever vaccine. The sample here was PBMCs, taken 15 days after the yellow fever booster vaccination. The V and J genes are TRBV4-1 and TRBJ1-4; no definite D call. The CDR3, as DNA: TGCGCCAGCAGCCAATGGTCTGCAACTAATGAAAAACTGTTTTTT. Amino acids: CASSQWSATNEKLFF.